This T cell receptor beta chain was retrieved from a study of CD8+CD57+ T cells in acquired aplastic anemia. TCR beta VDJ and CDR3 profiling used genomic DNA as template. TCRdb re-called the reads through MiXCR, storing one row per CDR3 protein. Among about 95,000 distinct CDR3 sequences listed, around two thirds were seen once. This clonotype was seen many times. Those patients picked for sequencing had displayed CD8+CD57+ cell expansion on flow cytometry. This TCR derives from a human donor with aplastic anemia. The sequenced material came from sorted CD4+, CD8+, or CD8+CD57+ T cells (not recorded which) from PBMCs.

CDR3 loop: CASSYSRTGGLNTEAFF. The CDR3 bases are TGTGCCAGCAGTTATTCCAGGACAGGGGGGCTAAACACTGAAGCTTTCTTT. J is TRBJ1-1 and V is TRBV6-5, with 10 bases matching TRBD1. V gave up 3 bases and J gave up 2 bases; unmatched junction bases: 9. Looked up from germline, CDR1 is MNHEY and CDR2 is SVGAGI. The CDR3 extends over 17 amino acids.